The 10 T cell receptor beta chains below were found in one sample sequenced in a study of radiotherapy plus CTLA-4 blockade in lung cancer. Sequencing was performed with immunoSEQ multiplex PCR; in TCRdb, only in-frame clones are kept and a portion is missing. The sample lists fewer than 3,500 clones, roughly 79% occurring once. Sample: tumor tissue, taken from a patient treated with radiotherapy plus ipilimumab. The receptors originated from a human donor with non-small cell lung cancer that progressed on radiotherapy plus ipilimumab.

With respect to this clone: The junction does not match germline at one end; this may be a read error. This sequence joins TRBV7-9 and TRBJ1-1, with unresolved D. The germline V gene has CDR1 SEHNR and CDR2 FQNEAQ (reference sequence). This CDR3 has 13 amino acids. The CDR3 DNA reads as TGTGCCAGCAGCTTAGACATGAATACTGAAGCTTTCTTT. Protein: CASSLDMNTEAFF. Filled out from reference TRBV7-9 and TRBJ1-1, the complete variable domain reads DTGVSQNPRHKITKRGQNVTFRCDPISEHNRLYWYRQTLGQGPEFLTYFQNEAQLEKSRLLSDRFSAERPKGSFSTLEIQRTEQGDSAMYLCASSLDMNTEAFFGQGTRLTVV.

J is TRBJ1-5 and V is TRBV9; 7 bases are a match to TRBD1. J was trimmed by 4 bases and V by 4 bases; bases with no gene match: 8. Germline V gene lookup returns CDR1 SGDLS and CDR2 YYNGEE. CDR3 length: 15 residues. The CDR3 loop is CASSLGTVGNQPQHF. For the CDR3, the DNA is TGTGCCAGCAGCCTAGGGACAGTGGGAAATCAGCCCCAGCATTTT.

This clone occurred a few times. The chain is built from TRBV10-3 and TRBJ2-7; weak D call: TRBD2 (5 bases). CDR3 length: 12 residues. Per germline, CDR1 ENHRY and CDR2 SYGVKD. Trimming removed 2 bases from V and 6 bases from J, with 8 bases in between. CDR3 sequence: CAISEPGGEQYF. For the CDR3, the DNA is TGTGCCATCAGTGAGCCCGGAGGCGAGCAGTACTTC.

A single count supports this clone. The genes are TRBV2 and TRBJ1-1; D is possibly TRBD1 (6 bases). Per the germline V gene, CDR1 is SNHLY and CDR2 is FYNNEI. Trimming left V 6 bases short and J 10 bases short, with 21 bases between. The CDR3 sequence is 14 residues long. In nucleotides, the CDR3 is TGTGCCAGCAGGAGGAGGACAGAACGTATTGGAGCTTTCTTT. This translates into CASRRRTERIGAFF.

The chain has TRBV2 and TRBJ2-1; possibly TRBD2 for D (6 bases). This CDR3 is built from 14 residues. Germline CDR1 SNHLY, CDR2 FYNNEI. V lost 4 bases, J lost 12 bases, and 19 bases lay in between. CDR3 sequence: CASSGPSTSSGQFF. CDR3 DNA sequence: TGTGCCAGCAGTGGCCCTTCTACTAGCTCAGGGCAGTTCTTC.

The genes are TRBV5-4 and TRBJ2-7; 10 bases align to TRBD1. The CDR3 length is 15 residues. Germline CDR1 is SGHNT and CDR2 is YYREEE (reference sequence). The trim removed 3 bases at V and 0 bases at J, leaving 3 bases unmatched. CDR3 in amino acids: CASSYGQGGSYEQYF. The CDR3 DNA reads TGTGCCAGCAGCTACGGACAGGGGGGCTCCTACGAGCAGTACTTC.

This clone was seen just once. The CDR3 sequence is CASSLDSFRGNEQFF. The CDR3 bases are TGTGCCAGCAGCTTAGATAGCTTCAGGGGAAATGAGCAGTTCTTC. V is TRBV7-2 and J is TRBJ2-1; weak D call: TRBD1 (6 bases). V was clipped by 1 base and J by 7 bases, with 14 bases between them. Germline-derived CDR1 and CDR2 are SGHTA and FQGNSA. CDR3 length equals 15 residues. Together with reference TRBV7-2 and TRBJ2-1, the CDR3 gives the full variable domain: GAGVSQSPSNKVTEKGKDVELRCDPISGHTALYWYRQSLGQGLEFLIYFQGNSAPDKSGLPSDRFSAERTGGSVSTLTIQRTQQEDSAVYLCASSLDSFRGNEQFFGPGTRLTVL.

The V gene is TRBV28, the J gene TRBJ2-7; weak D call: TRBD1 (6 bases). CDR1 MDHEN and CDR2 SYDVKM come from the germline V gene. The CDR3 loop spans 16 amino acids. V lost 2 bases and J 3 bases, leaving 17 bases between the germline ends. CDR3: CASSLIRGPTLYEQYF. The CDR3 region has the DNA TGTGCCAGCAGTTTAATCAGGGGTCCAACCCTCTACGAGCAGTACTTC. Full variable domain (rest looked up from reference TRBV28 and TRBJ2-7): DVKVTQSSRYLVKRTGEKVFLECVQDMDHENMFWYRQDPGLGLRLIYFSYDVKMKEKGDIPEGYSVSREKKERFSLILESASTNQTSMYLCASSLIRGPTLYEQYFGPGTRLTVT.

This clone occurred once. V and J are TRBV6-1 and TRBJ2-7, with 11 bases identical to TRBD2. From germline, CDR1 is MNHNS and CDR2 SASEGT. J was trimmed by 3 bases and V by 1 base; bases with no gene match: 2. This CDR3 is built from 15 residues. In DNA, the CDR3 is TGTGCCAGCAGTGAAGAAGGGACTAGCGGCTACGAGCAGTACTTC. Residues: CASSEEGTSGYEQYF.

This chain links TRBV2 with TRBJ1-1; 9 nucleotides agree with TRBD1. The V and J ends lost 5 bases and 9 bases, in that order; junction bases with no gene match: 4. Germline V gene sequence: CDR1 SNHLY, CDR2 FYNNEI. CDR3 size: 12 residues. CDR3 sequence reads: CASSTGQGKAFF. The CDR3 DNA is TGTGCCAGCAGTACAGGACAGGGGAAAGCTTTCTTT. Using reference TRBV2 and TRBJ1-1 for the parts outside the CDR3, the full variable domain is EPEVTQTPSHQVTQMGQEVILRCVPISNHLYFYWYRQILGQKVEFLVSFYNNEISEKSEIFDDQFSVERPDGSNFTLKIRSTKLEDSAMYFCASSTGQGKAFFGQGTRLTVV.